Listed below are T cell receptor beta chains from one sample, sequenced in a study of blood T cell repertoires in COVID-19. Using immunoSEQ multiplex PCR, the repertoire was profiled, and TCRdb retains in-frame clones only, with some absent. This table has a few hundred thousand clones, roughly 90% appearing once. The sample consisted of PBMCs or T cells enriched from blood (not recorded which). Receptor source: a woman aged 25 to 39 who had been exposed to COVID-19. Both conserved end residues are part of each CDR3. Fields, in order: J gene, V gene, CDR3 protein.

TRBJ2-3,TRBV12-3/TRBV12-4,CASRGPTDTQYF
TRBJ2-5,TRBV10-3,CAISESTRGRETQYF
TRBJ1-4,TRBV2,CASSAGLTGSIEKLFF
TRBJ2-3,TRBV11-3,CASSFGSSGGGLDTQYF
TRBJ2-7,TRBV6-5,CASSREGQGNYEQYF
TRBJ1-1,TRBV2,CASSEWGGTTEAFF
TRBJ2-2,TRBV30,CAWRYQYTGELFF
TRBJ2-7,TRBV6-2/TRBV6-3,CASSWTGDYEQYF
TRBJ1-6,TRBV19,CASSNRGGTNPLHF
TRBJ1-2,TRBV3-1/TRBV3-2,CASSPSRDRFVYGYTF
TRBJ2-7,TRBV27,CARRILGGFHEQYF
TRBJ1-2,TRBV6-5,CASSRTGGWGYTF
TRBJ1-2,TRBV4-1,CASSQEQGGYGYTF
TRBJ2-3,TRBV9,CASSVSSGGIGDTQYF
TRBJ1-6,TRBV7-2,CASSPRTGGFSPLHF
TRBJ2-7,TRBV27,CASSPGTGVEQYF
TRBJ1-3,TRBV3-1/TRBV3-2,CASSQADRALAGNTIYF
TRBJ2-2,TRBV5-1,CASSQDTANTGELFF
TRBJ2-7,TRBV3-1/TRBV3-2,CASSREYSYEQYF
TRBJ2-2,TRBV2,CASNRRGVNTGELFF
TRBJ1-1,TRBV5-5,CASSSGQVNTEAFF
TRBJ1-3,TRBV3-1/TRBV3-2,CASSQDRGTNSGNTIYF
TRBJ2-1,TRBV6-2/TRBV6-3,CASSRTTSGGAGNEQFF
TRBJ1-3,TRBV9,CASSVVPGQGNTIYF
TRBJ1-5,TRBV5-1,CASSYGVSGQPQHF
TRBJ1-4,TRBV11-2,CASSPGSRANEKLFF
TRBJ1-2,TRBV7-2,CASSSHGRANYGYTF
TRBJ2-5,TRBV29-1,CSVEVDSETQYF
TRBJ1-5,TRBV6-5,CASSKQGAQPQHF
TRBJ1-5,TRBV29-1,CSVGGGSQPQHF
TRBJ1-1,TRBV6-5,CASDGGTAKAFF
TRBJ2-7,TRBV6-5,CASTKDRGPPYEQYF
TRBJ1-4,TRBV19,CASSIRRDFNEKLFF
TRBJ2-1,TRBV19,CASSPPGQAYNEQFF
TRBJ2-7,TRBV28,CASSLSGQRYEQYF
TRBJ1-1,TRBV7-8,CASSPMGGAEAFF
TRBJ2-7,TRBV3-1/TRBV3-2,CASSQGQGNYEQYF
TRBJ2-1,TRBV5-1,CASSRGNEQFF
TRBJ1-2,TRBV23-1,CASIPGHKYYGYTF
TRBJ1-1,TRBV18,CASSAHRAIDTEAFF
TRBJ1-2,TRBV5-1,CASSPAGDTYGYTF
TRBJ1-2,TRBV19,CASSQRISGTPYGYTF
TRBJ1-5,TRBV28,CASSLPIAGTQPQHF
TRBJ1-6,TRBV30,CAWSVRGSYNSPLHF